This TCR beta chain was profiled in a study of human T cells and chemical hapten exposure. Trimming took 5 bases from V and 7 from J; bases not matched to a gene: 6. The CDR3 has 13 residues. Germline CDR1 reads SGHTA; CDR2 reads FQGNSA. Noted time point: patch test 2, 6 weeks after DPC sensitization. Treatment in this sample: therapeutic diphenylcyclopropenone sensitization with weekly scalp DPC. Sequencing started from total RNA isolated from unfractionated whole blood. Each CDR3 protein gets one entry after TCRdb re-called the RACE reads with MiXCR. The data hold about 350,000 distinct CDR3 sequences, with roughly 6.3% observed a single time. This clonotype was recorded at least ten times.

This rearrangement joins TRBV7-2 to TRBJ1-2; 8 bases match TRBD1. This specimen consisted of whole blood, obtained in connection with sensitization to the hapten diphenylcyclopropenone (DPC). This receptor was obtained from a woman between 18 and 29 years old with alopecia areata. Some clones in this sample may be carry-over from other donors' samples. As DNA, the CDR3 is TGTGCCAGCAGCCCCTGGACAGGGACTGGCTACACCTTC. Amino acids: CASSPWTGTGYTF.